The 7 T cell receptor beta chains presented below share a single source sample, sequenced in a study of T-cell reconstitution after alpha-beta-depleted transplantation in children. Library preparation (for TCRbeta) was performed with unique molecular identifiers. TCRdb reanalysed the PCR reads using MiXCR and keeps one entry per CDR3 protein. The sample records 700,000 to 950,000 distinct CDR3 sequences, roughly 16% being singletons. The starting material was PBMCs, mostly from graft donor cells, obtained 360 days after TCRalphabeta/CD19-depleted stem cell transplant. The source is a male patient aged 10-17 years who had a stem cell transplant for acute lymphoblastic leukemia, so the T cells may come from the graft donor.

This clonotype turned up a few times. Here the CDR3 reads CASSFRVYLGDTEAFF. For the CDR3, the DNA is TGTGCCAGCAGTTTTCGAGTTTACCTAGGGGACACTGAAGCTTTCTTT. The chain has TRBV6-5 and TRBJ1-1, with a tentative D call TRBD1 (5 bases). This CDR3 is built from 16 residues. Trimming pared 4 bases from V and 3 bases from J, leaving 18 bases between. The germline V gene encodes CDR1 MNHEY and CDR2 SVGAGI.

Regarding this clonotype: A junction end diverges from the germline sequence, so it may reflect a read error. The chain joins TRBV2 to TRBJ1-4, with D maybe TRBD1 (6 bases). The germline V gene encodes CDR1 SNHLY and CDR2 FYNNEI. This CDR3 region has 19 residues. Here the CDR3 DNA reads TGTACCAGCAGTTTTACATTGGGGGCAGGAACCTCAACTAATGAAAAACTGTTTTTT. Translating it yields CTSSFTLGAGTSTNEKLFF.

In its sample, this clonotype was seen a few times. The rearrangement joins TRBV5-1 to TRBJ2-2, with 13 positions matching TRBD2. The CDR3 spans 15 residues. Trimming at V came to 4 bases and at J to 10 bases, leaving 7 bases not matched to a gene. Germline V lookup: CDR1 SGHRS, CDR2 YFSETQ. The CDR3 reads CASSGGLAGVEELFF. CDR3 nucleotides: TGCGCCAGCAGCGGTGGACTAGCGGGAGTCGAGGAGCTGTTTTTT.

The CDR3 region is CASRQGIITGELFF. Written as DNA, the CDR3 is TGCGCCAGCCGACAGGGGATTATTACCGGGGAGCTGTTTTTT. This sequence joins TRBV4-1 and TRBJ2-2; 8 bases map to TRBD1. The V gene end was trimmed by 8 bases and the J gene end by 5 bases; junction bases not matched to a gene: 7. The CDR3 length is 14 residues. The germline V gene has CDR1 MGHRA and CDR2 YSYEKL.

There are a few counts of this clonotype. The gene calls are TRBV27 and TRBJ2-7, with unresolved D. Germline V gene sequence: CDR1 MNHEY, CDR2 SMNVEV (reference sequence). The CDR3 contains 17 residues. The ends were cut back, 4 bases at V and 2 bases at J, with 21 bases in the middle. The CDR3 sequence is CASSSFTKVKTPYEQYF. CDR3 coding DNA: TGTGCCAGCAGTTCCTTCACCAAGGTGAAAACCCCCTACGAGCAGTACTTC.

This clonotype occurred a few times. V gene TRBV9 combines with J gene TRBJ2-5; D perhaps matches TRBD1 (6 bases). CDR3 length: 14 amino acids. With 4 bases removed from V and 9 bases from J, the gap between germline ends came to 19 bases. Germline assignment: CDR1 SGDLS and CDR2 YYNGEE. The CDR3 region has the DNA TGTGCCAGCAGCCCCAAAGACAGGATGGAGGCCCAGTACTTC. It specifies CASSPKDRMEAQYF.

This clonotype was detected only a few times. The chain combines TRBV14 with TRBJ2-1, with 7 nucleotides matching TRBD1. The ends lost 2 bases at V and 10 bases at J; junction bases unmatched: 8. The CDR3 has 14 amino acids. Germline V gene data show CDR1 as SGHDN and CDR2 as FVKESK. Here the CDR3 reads CASSQRFRQGEQFF. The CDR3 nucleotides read TGTGCCAGCAGCCAACGCTTTCGACAGGGCGAGCAGTTCTTC.